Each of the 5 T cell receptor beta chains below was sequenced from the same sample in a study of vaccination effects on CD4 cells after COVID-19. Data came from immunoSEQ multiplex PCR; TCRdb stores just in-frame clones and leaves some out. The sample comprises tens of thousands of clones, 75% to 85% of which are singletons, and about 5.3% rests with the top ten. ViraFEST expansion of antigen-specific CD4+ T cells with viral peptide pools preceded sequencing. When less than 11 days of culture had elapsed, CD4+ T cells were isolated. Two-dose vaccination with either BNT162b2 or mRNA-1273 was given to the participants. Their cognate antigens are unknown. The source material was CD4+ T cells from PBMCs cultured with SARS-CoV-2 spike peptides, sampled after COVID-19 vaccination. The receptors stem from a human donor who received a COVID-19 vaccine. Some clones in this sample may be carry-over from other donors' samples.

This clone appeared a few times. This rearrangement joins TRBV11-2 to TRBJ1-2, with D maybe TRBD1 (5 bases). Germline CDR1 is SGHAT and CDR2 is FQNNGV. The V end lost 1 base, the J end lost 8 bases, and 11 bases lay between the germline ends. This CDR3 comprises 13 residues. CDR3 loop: CASSLGGAGGYTF. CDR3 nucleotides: TGTGCCAGCAGCTTAGGAGGGGCTGGCGGCTACACCTTC.

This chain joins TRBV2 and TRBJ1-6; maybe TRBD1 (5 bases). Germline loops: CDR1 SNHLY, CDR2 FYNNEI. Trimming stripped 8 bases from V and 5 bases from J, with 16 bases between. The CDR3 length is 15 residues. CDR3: CASSEDSFDNSPLHF. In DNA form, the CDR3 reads TGTGCCAGCTCAGAAGACAGCTTTGATAATTCACCCCTCCACTTT. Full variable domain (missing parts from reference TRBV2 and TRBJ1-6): EPEVTQTPSHQVTQMGQEVILRCVPISNHLYFYWYRQILGQKVEFLVSFYNNEISEKSEIFDDQFSVERPDGSNFTLKIRSTKLEDSAMYFCASSEDSFDNSPLHFGNGTRLTVT.

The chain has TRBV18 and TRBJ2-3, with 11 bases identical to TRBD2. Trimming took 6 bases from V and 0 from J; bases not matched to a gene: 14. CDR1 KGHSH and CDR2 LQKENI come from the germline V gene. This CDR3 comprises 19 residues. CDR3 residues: CASSLIAGGTTSSTDTQYF. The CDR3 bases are TGTGCCAGCTCTCTAATAGCGGGGGGGACCACGTCTAGCACAGATACGCAGTATTTT.

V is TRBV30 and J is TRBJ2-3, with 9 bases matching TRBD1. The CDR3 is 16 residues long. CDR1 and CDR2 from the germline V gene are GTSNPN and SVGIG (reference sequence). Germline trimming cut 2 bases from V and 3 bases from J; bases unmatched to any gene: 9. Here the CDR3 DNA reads TGTGCCTGGAGTCCGCCGGGACAGGGATTTACAGATACGCAGTATTTT. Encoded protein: CAWSPPGQGFTDTQYF.

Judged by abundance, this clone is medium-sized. The CDR3 region is CASSLISQGQDTQYF. The CDR3 DNA sequence: TGTGCCAGCAGCTTAATAAGCCAGGGGCAAGATACGCAGTATTTT. This sequence joins TRBV7-3 and TRBJ2-3; D possibly corresponds to TRBD1 (6 bases). Trimming removed 1 base from V and 5 bases from J, with 13 bases in between. The germline CDR1 and CDR2 sequences are SGHTA and FQGTGA. This CDR3 comprises 15 residues.